The clone carrying this T cell receptor (beta chain) was picked up one time. This entry is derived from a study of blood T cell repertoires in COVID-19. Overall study context: There were acute and convalescent COVID-19 samples, and they came from the United States, Italy and Spain.

There are 13 residues in the CDR3. Germline CDR1 SGHVS, CDR2 FQNEAQ. V lost 5 bases to trimming and J lost 1 base, with 9 bases between them. In the study's own analysis: Amplified reference gene primers provided the basis for estimating nucleated cell counts. The assay was immunoSEQ multiplex PCR, and TCRdb's table has in-frame clones only and misses some. V and J calls and clone size follow that table, whereas D and trimming were derived from the DNA. The sample holds about 87,000 clones, around 90% seen once. The V call is TRBV7-8, the J call TRBJ2-7, with D possibly being TRBD2 (5 bases). The sequenced material came from peripheral blood. The sequence derives from a man aged 40-50 years with acute or convalescent COVID-19. The CDR3, as DNA: TGTGCCAGCAGCCTTCGGGATTCCTACGAGCAGTACTTC. Its translation is CASSLRDSYEQYF.